The 28 T cell receptor beta chains given below trace back to one sample, sequenced in a study of T-cell reconstitution after alpha-beta-depleted transplantation in children. Unique molecular identifiers were used in preparing the TCRbeta library. MiXCR, applied by TCRdb to the PCR reads, yields one record per CDR3 protein. The table includes under 850,000 distinct CDR3 sequences, under 15% detected once. Material: PBMCs, obtained before TCRalphabeta/CD19-depleted stem cell transplant. These receptors all come from a girl aged 2-10 years with congenital amegakaryocytic thrombocytopenia, due to receive a stem cell transplant.

This clonotype has at least ten counts. The gene calls are TRBV5-1 and TRBJ2-5; no definite D call. Germline CDR1 SGHRS, CDR2 YFSETQ. With 2 bases removed from V and 5 bases from J, the gap between germline ends came to 7 bases. The CDR3 is 12 residues long. The CDR3 loop reads CASSFKGETQYF. CDR3 nucleotides: TGCGCCAGCAGCTTCAAAGGGGAGACCCAGTACTTC.

Ten or more counts support this clonotype. The rearrangement links TRBV10-3 to TRBJ1-1, with 9 bases matching TRBD1. The CDR3 spans 14 residues. Germline V gene sequence: CDR1 ENHRY, CDR2 SYGVKD. V dropped 4 bases and J dropped 5; count of bases not matched to a gene: 5. CDR3 DNA: TGTGCCATCAGTGGGACAGGGGAAATTACTGAAGCTTTCTTT. Its translation is CAISGTGEITEAFF.

In this sample, this clonotype turned up a few times. V is TRBV11-2 and J is TRBJ2-3, with 10 nucleotides matching TRBD2. CDR1 is SGHAT, CDR2 FQNNGV, per germline. The CDR3 length is 16 residues. V gave up 4 bases and J gave up 1 base; unmatched junction bases: 5. CDR3 loop: CASSWSGRAGTDTQYF. The CDR3 nucleotides read TGTGCCAGCAGCTGGAGCGGGAGGGCCGGCACAGATACGCAGTATTTT. The full variable domain, in which reference TRBV11-2 and TRBJ2-3 provide the parts outside the CDR3, is EAGVAQSPRYKIIEKRQSVAFWCNPISGHATLYWYQQILGQGPKLLIQFQNNGVVDDSQLPKDRFSAERLKGVDSTLKIQPAKLEDSAVYLCASSWSGRAGTDTQYFGPGTRLTVL.

The chain carries TRBV25-1 and TRBJ2-5, with D possibly being TRBD2 (5 bases). V shed 1 base and J shed 5 bases, with 11 bases lying between them. This CDR3 region has 14 residues. Germline lookup yields CDR1 MGHDK and CDR2 SYGVNS. The CDR3 spells CASSESRVSETQYF. The CDR3 DNA reads TGTGCCAGCAGTGAATCGAGGGTTTCGGAGACCCAGTACTTC.

The table lists this clonotype with a few counts. V and J are TRBV28 and TRBJ2-2; D might be TRBD1 or TRBD2, each matching 5 bases. The germline CDR1 and CDR2 sequences are MDHEN and SYDVKM. The CDR3 length is 17 residues. V shed 4 bases and J shed 2 bases, with 17 bases lying between them. The CDR3 protein is CASSSGTHYYNTGELFF. DNA of the CDR3: TGTGCCAGCAGTTCCGGGACGCACTACTATAACACCGGGGAGCTGTTTTTT.

This clonotype was seen at least ten times. The chain is built from TRBV29-1 and TRBJ2-5; 10 bases are shared with TRBD1. Germline CDR1 SQVTM, CDR2 ANQGSEA. The CDR3 length is 13 residues. The junction had 5 bases not matched to a gene; V was cut back by 6 bases and J by 4 bases. For the CDR3, the DNA is TGCAGCGTATCCGGGACAGGGGTAGAGACCCAGTACTTC. It encodes CSVSGTGVETQYF.

This chain connects TRBV10-3 to TRBJ2-7; 10 bases are shared with TRBD1. The CDR3 loop spans 13 amino acids. Germline V gives CDR1 ENHRY, CDR2 SYGVKD. The V gene end was trimmed by 5 bases and the J gene end by 4 bases; junction bases not matched to a gene: 2. The chain's CDR3 is CAISPGQGYEQYF. The CDR3 DNA reads as TGTGCCATCAGTCCGGGACAGGGGTACGAGCAGTACTTC.

This clonotype was observed at least ten times. The genes are TRBV19 and TRBJ2-1; 7 nucleotides agree with TRBD2. CDR3 length: 15 amino acids. The germline CDR1 and CDR2 sequences are LNHDA and SQIVND (reference sequence). Trimming cost V 1 base and J 0 bases; bases outside gene matches: 0. CDR3 sequence (DNA): TGTGCCAGTAGTATAGGGACTAGCTCCTACAATGAGCAGTTCTTC. Its protein product is CASSIGTSSYNEQFF. Together with reference TRBV19 and TRBJ2-1, the CDR3 gives the full variable domain: DGGITQSPKYLFRKEGQNVTLSCEQNLNHDAMYWYRQDPGQGLRLIYYSQIVNDFQKGDIAEGYSVSREKKESFPLTVTSAQKNPTAFYLCASSIGTSSYNEQFFGPGTRLTVL.

This chain links TRBV29-1 with TRBJ1-1; no clear D. Trimming shortened V by 4 bases and J by 1 base, and 10 bases separated the two germline ends. Germline loops: CDR1 SQVTM, CDR2 ANQGSEA. The CDR3 is 13 residues long. In DNA form, the CDR3 reads TGCAGCGTTGGCCGGAGTGGGAACACTGAAGCTTTCTTT. It specifies CSVGRSGNTEAFF.

This clonotype has a handful of counts. The V call is TRBV5-1, the J call TRBJ2-1; the D gene is possibly TRBD2 (5 bases). CDR1 SGHRS and CDR2 YFSETQ come from the germline V gene. V was clipped by 4 bases and J by 3 bases, with 20 bases between them. This CDR3 has 17 amino acids. Written as DNA, the CDR3 is TGCGCCAGCAGCCAGTACCGAACTAGAAACCTCTACAATGAGCAGTTCTTC. It encodes CASSQYRTRNLYNEQFF.

The J gene is TRBJ2-2, the V gene TRBV12-3 or TRBV12-4; perhaps TRBD2 as D (6 bases). V lost 6 bases to trimming and J lost 6 bases, with 20 bases between them. The CDR3 runs 16 residues. CDR3 nucleotides: TGTGCCAGCAGGTTAAAGGCCTCAGGACTACCCGGGGAGCTGTTTTTT. It specifies CASRLKASGLPGELFF.

This CDR3 is CSAGSGLAGANEQFF. The CDR3 coding sequence is TGCAGTGCCGGTTCCGGACTAGCGGGAGCGAATGAGCAGTTCTTC. The rearrangement links TRBV20-1 to TRBJ2-1, with TRBD2 matching over 13 bases. V gave up 6 bases and J gave up 7 bases; unmatched junction bases: 9. The CDR3 totals 15 residues. Germline CDR1 reads DFQATT; CDR2 reads SNEGSKA (reference sequence).

The V call is TRBV12-3 or TRBV12-4, the J call TRBJ2-6, with TRBD1 matching 8 bases. The V segment lost 10 bases and the J segment 4 bases; nucleotides outside the gene matches: 21. The CDR3 sequence is 19 residues long. The CDR3 coding sequence is TGTGCCATCTGTTTCCAGGGGGCCCCTTTAGATAGGGGGGCCAACGTCCTGACTTTC. Encoded protein: CAICFQGAPLDRGANVLTF.

This clonotype was recorded at least ten times. The chain combines TRBV11-2 with TRBJ2-1, with 11 bases aligning to TRBD2. Germline trimming cut 5 bases from V and 5 bases from J; bases unmatched to any gene: 5. Germline lookup yields CDR1 SGHAT and CDR2 FQNNGV. The CDR3 contains 15 residues. The CDR3 region is CASSGLAGGHNEQFF. The CDR3 DNA follows: TGTGCCAGCAGCGGATTAGCGGGAGGGCACAATGAGCAGTTCTTC.

CDR3 in amino acids: CSATGTGEGGYTF. The DNA for the CDR3 is TGCAGTGCTACCGGGACAGGGGAGGGTGGCTACACCTTC. The chain links TRBV20-1 to TRBJ1-2; 10 bases are shared with TRBD1. The germline V gene encodes CDR1 DFQATT and CDR2 SNEGSKA (reference sequence). The CDR3 extends over 13 amino acids. Trimming removed 4 bases from V and 7 bases from J; junction bases left unmatched: 6.

This clonotype has ten or more counts. The chain carries TRBV20-1 and TRBJ2-7; 7 bases match TRBD2. This CDR3 spans 16 amino acids. Trimming removed 6 bases from V and 4 bases from J; junction bases left unmatched: 18. Germline CDR1 reads DFQATT; CDR2 reads SNEGSKA (reference sequence). CDR3 nucleotide sequence: TGCAGTGCAACTCACCCTGCGGGAGACCTGAGTTACGAGCAGTACTTC. Protein product: CSATHPAGDLSYEQYF.

This clonotype was found a few times. The chain carries TRBV5-1 and TRBJ2-3; 10 nucleotides match TRBD2. Germline V CDR1 and CDR2: SGHRS, YFSETQ. The CDR3 extends over 16 amino acids. V lost 0 bases, J lost 3 bases, and 4 bases stayed unmatched. The CDR3 is CASSLGASGRTDTQYF. The CDR3 region has the DNA TGCGCCAGCAGCTTGGGGGCTAGCGGGAGAACAGATACGCAGTATTTT.

This clonotype was counted many times. This chain joins TRBV20-1 and TRBJ2-1; 8 nucleotides line up with TRBD2. Trimming took 5 bases from V and 10 from J; bases not matched to a gene: 10. Germline CDR1 and CDR2: DFQATT and SNEGSKA (reference sequence). CDR3 size: 13 residues. The CDR3 sequence: CSAHSGTRYEQFF. Written as DNA, the CDR3 is TGCAGTGCTCACTCAGGGACTAGATACGAGCAGTTCTTC.

This clonotype was recorded at least ten times. The genes are TRBV29-1 and TRBJ2-5; 7 bases line up with TRBD1. Germline V CDR1 and CDR2: SQVTM, ANQGSEA. The V and J ends lost 7 bases and 4 bases, in that order; junction bases with no gene match: 0. The CDR3 length is 10 residues. The CDR3 loop is CSGQGETQYF. The CDR3 DNA follows: TGCAGCGGACAGGGAGAGACCCAGTACTTC.

CDR3 region: CASSLGHRGTDPYGYTF. The DNA of the CDR3 is TGTGCCAGCAGCTTAGGGCACAGGGGTACCGACCCCTATGGCTACACCTTC. The rearrangement uses TRBV11-2 and TRBJ1-2, with TRBD1 matching over 7 bases. From germline, CDR1 is SGHAT and CDR2 FQNNGV. CDR3 size: 17 residues. J lost 4 bases, V lost 1 base, and 12 bases had no gene match.

This chain joins TRBV20-1 and TRBJ2-5; D is unclear. V lost 3 bases to trimming and J lost 10 bases, with 15 bases between them. Germline V gene lookup returns CDR1 DFQATT and CDR2 SNEGSKA (reference sequence). The CDR3 has 12 residues. The CDR3 DNA follows: TGCAGTGCTAGCGGAACGGTTTGGGGCCAGTACTTC. Amino acid sequence: CSASGTVWGQYF.

This sequence joins TRBV18 and TRBJ2-4; D not resolved. V dropped 2 bases and J dropped 2 bases, with 7 bases sitting between them. Germline V gives CDR1 KGHSH, CDR2 LQKENI. The CDR3 covers 14 residues. For the CDR3, the DNA is TGTGCCAGCTCACCAGGGGTGCCCAAAAACATTCAGTACTTC. This sequence encodes CASSPGVPKNIQYF.

Of note for this clonotype: This is likely a read error, given that the CDR3 carries no conserved phenylalanine or tryptophan at its end. This chain joins TRBV5-1 and TRBJ2-1; 9 bases are a match to TRBD2. Germline CDR1 is SGHRS and CDR2 is YFSETQ. The length of the CDR3 is 16 residues. V lost 0 bases, J lost 10 bases, and 11 bases stayed unmatched. This CDR3 is CASSLANAGGQEEQFL. In DNA form, the CDR3 reads TGCGCCAGCAGCTTGGCCAATGCGGGAGGGCAGGAGGAGCAGTTCTTA.

At least ten counts were recorded for this clonotype. The chain joins TRBV20-1 to TRBJ1-4; D possibly corresponds to TRBD1 (5 bases). The V end was cut by 6 bases, the J end by 6 bases, with 14 bases between. The CDR3 is 13 residues long. From germline, CDR1 is DFQATT and CDR2 SNEGSKA (reference sequence). DNA of the CDR3: TGCAGTGCGCTACCAGGGACGGATGAAAAACTGTTTTTT. Its protein is CSALPGTDEKLFF.

In its sample, this clonotype was seen many times. V gene TRBV12-3 or TRBV12-4 combines with J gene TRBJ2-5, with 7 bases lining up with TRBD2. The CDR3 has 16 amino acids. V was pared by 3 bases and J by 4 bases, with 11 bases of the junction left unmatched. This CDR3 reads CASSFNWWEGRETQYF. The CDR3 region has the DNA TGTGCCAGCAGTTTTAATTGGTGGGAGGGTCGAGAGACCCAGTACTTC.

This clonotype was counted between two and nine times. The J gene is TRBJ1-6, the V gene TRBV7-9; maybe TRBD1 (5 bases). The V gene lost 0 bases and the J gene lost 6 bases, with 6 bases spanning the gap. Germline assignment: CDR1 SEHNR and CDR2 FQNEAQ (reference sequence). This CDR3 has 14 residues. The CDR3 protein is CASSLAGGNSPLHF. The CDR3 bases are TGTGCCAGCAGCTTAGCGGGGGGTAATTCACCCCTCCACTTT.

This clonotype appeared a few times. The rearrangement links TRBV5-8 to TRBJ2-1, with 12 positions matching TRBD2. The germline gives CDR1 SGHTS, CDR2 YDEGEE. The CDR3 has 16 amino acids. V lost 7 bases, J lost 4 bases, and 9 bases stayed unmatched. Written as DNA, the CDR3 is TGTGCCAGCGGCGGACTAGCGGGAACGGGGTACAATGAGCAGTTCTTC. It encodes CASGGLAGTGYNEQFF.

The gene calls are TRBV24-1 and TRBJ2-5, with 8 bases matching TRBD2. CDR3 length: 13 residues. The germline V gene encodes CDR1 KGHDR and CDR2 SFDVKD. V trimming: 9 bases; J trimming: 5 bases; junction bases outside the gene matches: 7. The CDR3 region has the DNA TGTGCCACCGGCGGGGGGCCTGGGGAGACCCAGTACTTC. Translated: CATGGGPGETQYF.